The 28 T cell receptor beta chains in this list originate from one sample, sequenced in a study of beta chain features in type 1 diabetes. Study results and caveats: TCRB CDR3s were moderately but significantly shorter in Type 1 diabetes patients in all four CD4+ subsets.

Their specific antigens are unknown. Every bit of the isolated RNA underwent reverse transcription, so sequencing read expressed TCRB transcripts. Sequencing was performed with immunoSEQ multiplex PCR; in TCRdb, only in-frame clones are kept and a portion is missing. The sample lists roughly 340,000 clones, roughly 12% seen once, with 0.0095% to 0.011% in the top ten. Sequences were obtained from naive CD4+ T cells from blood. These receptors all come from a young woman with type 1 diabetes.

This clone was picked up a small number of times. The V and J genes are TRBV2 and TRBJ2-7; 7 positions match TRBD2. Trimming took 9 bases from V and 2 from J; bases not matched to a gene: 10. The germline V gene has CDR1 SNHLY and CDR2 FYNNEI. CDR3 length equals 14 residues. In DNA form, the CDR3 reads TGTGCCAGACCCGGACTAGTAAATACCTACGAGCAGTACTTC. This gives the protein CARPGLVNTYEQYF.

Notes on this clone: This specimen includes other DNA sequences encoding the same CDR3. The V call is TRBV18, the J call TRBJ2-7, with no clear D. The CDR3 runs 12 residues. Trimming removed 2 bases at V and 3 bases at J, with 5 bases between. From germline, CDR1 is KGHSH and CDR2 LQKENI. The CDR3 loop is CASSPAGYEQYF. CDR3 coding DNA: TGTGCCAGCTCACCAGCCGGCTACGAGCAGTACTTC.

The chain is built from TRBV4-1 and TRBJ2-2; 9 nucleotides agree with TRBD1. The germline gives CDR1 MGHRA, CDR2 YSYEKL. The CDR3 loop spans 21 amino acids. With V trimmed by 2 bases and J by 0 bases, 16 bases remained unmatched. The CDR3: CASSQPPGQGTLFANTGELFF. The CDR3 DNA reads as TGCGCCAGCAGCCAACCGCCTGGACAGGGGACTTTGTTCGCGAACACCGGGGAGCTGTTTTTT.

This clone appeared a few times. The CDR3 reads CASSLTGEQYF. CDR3 sequence (DNA): TGTGCCAGCAGCTTGACAGGCGAGCAGTACTTC. This chain connects TRBV7-9 to TRBJ2-7; tentatively, D is TRBD1 (6 bases). The V end was cut by 3 bases, the J end by 6 bases, with 6 bases between. The CDR3 is 11 amino acids. CDR1 SEHNR and CDR2 FQNEAQ come from the germline V gene (reference sequence).

The V gene is TRBV5-1, the J gene TRBJ2-5; TRBD2 matches 7 bases. Looked up from germline, CDR1 is SGHRS and CDR2 is YFSETQ. The junction had 2 bases not matched to a gene; V was cut back by 7 bases and J by 2 bases. This CDR3 is built from 12 residues. The CDR3 region is CASGEGQETQYF. Written as DNA, the CDR3 is TGCGCCAGCGGGGAGGGACAAGAGACCCAGTACTTC.

The chain is built from TRBV28 and TRBJ1-5; the D gene is possibly TRBD1 (5 bases). Deletions cut 5 bases from V and 10 bases from J, with 18 bases between. The CDR3 contains 14 residues. The germline CDR1 and CDR2 sequences are MDHEN and SYDVKM. CDR3 DNA sequence: TGTGCCAGCAGTCAGCCAGGGAACTCCCCCCCCCAGCATTTT. It is translated as CASSQPGNSPPQHF. The whole variable domain, remainder taken from reference TRBV28 and TRBJ1-5, is DVKVTQSSRYLVKRTGEKVFLECVQDMDHENMFWYRQDPGLGLRLIYFSYDVKMKEKGDIPEGYSVSREKKERFSLILESASTNQTSMYLCASSQPGNSPPQHFGDGTRLSIL.

The chain joins TRBV7-2 to TRBJ2-3; 8 bases map to TRBD2. V was clipped by 5 bases and J by 6 bases; unmatched bases: 13. The V gene's germline CDR1 is SGHTA and CDR2 FQGNSA. This CDR3 spans 16 amino acids. The CDR3 region is CASSLTSGVGGDTQYF. The CDR3 nucleotides read TGTGCCAGCAGCCTCACTAGCGGAGTGGGCGGGGATACGCAGTATTTT.

The chain has TRBV2 and TRBJ2-5; no firm D call. V was cut by 4 bases and J by 1 base, with 10 bases left in between. Germline V gene sequence: CDR1 SNHLY, CDR2 FYNNEI. There are 14 residues in the CDR3. Written as DNA, the CDR3 is TGTGCCAGCAGTGCTATGGCTAGCCAAGAGACCCAGTACTTC. It specifies CASSAMASQETQYF.

The gene calls are TRBV15 and TRBJ2-7, with D perhaps TRBD2 (5 bases). The CDR3 extends over 14 amino acids. V was cut by 4 bases and J by 7 bases, with 17 bases left in between. Germline V CDR1 and CDR2: LNHNV, YYDKDF (reference sequence). The CDR3 DNA follows: TGTGCCACCAGCAAAGGTGGAGGAGATCTAGAGCAGTACTTC. It codes for CATSKGGGDLEQYF. The full variable domain, with the rest looked up from reference TRBV15 and TRBJ2-7, is DAMVIQNPRYQVTQFGKPVTLSCSQTLNHNVMYWYQQKSSQAPKLLFHYYDKDFNNEADTPDNFQSRRPNTSFCFLDIRSPGLGDTAMYLCATSKGGGDLEQYFGPGTRLTVT.

The chain combines TRBV19 with TRBJ1-5; 9 bases map to TRBD1. Germline V CDR1 and CDR2: LNHDA, SQIVND (reference sequence). The CDR3 spans 14 residues. V shed 6 bases, J shed 1 base, and the junction held 1 base outside the gene matches. This chain's CDR3 is CASRGQGSNQPQHF. The CDR3 nucleotides are TGTGCCAGTAGGGGACAGGGCAGCAATCAGCCCCAGCATTTT.

A word on this clone: An end of the junction does not agree with germline; a read error may underlie this. The chain couples TRBV4-3 to TRBJ1-4; D call uncertain. CDR1 and CDR2 (germline): LGHNA, YSLEER. This CDR3 is built from 14 residues. CDR3 DNA: TGCGCCAGCAGCCAAGATTGGAGAGATACGACTGAGATTTTT. The encoded protein is CASSQDWRDTTEIF.

The chain couples TRBV2 to TRBJ2-5, with a tentative D call TRBD1 (6 bases). CDR3 length equals 14 residues. Germline V CDR1 and CDR2: SNHLY, FYNNEI. V lost 4 bases and J 1 base, leaving 10 bases between the germline ends. CDR3 coding DNA: TGTGCCAGCAGTGTCCGGACAGCCCAAGAGACCCAGTACTTC. It specifies CASSVRTAQETQYF.

There are a few counts of this clone. CDR3 sequence: CASTGLGLYEQYF. In DNA, the CDR3 is TGTGCCAGCACGGGACTCGGCCTGTACGAGCAGTACTTC. This sequence joins TRBV28 and TRBJ2-7, with a possible D match to TRBD2 (6 bases). V was shortened by 7 bases and J by 4 bases, with 14 bases between the two germline ends. This CDR3 is built from 13 residues. Germline V gives CDR1 MDHEN, CDR2 SYDVKM. Looking up the rest from reference TRBV28 and TRBJ2-7 gives the full variable domain: DVKVTQSSRYLVKRTGEKVFLECVQDMDHENMFWYRQDPGLGLRLIYFSYDVKMKEKGDIPEGYSVSREKKERFSLILESASTNQTSMYLCASTGLGLYEQYFGPGTRLTVT.

This clone has just a few counts. V gene TRBV4-2 combines with J gene TRBJ2-5; TRBD2 agrees at 14 bases. The CDR3 is made up of 17 amino acids. V lost 0 bases, J lost 5 bases, and 5 bases stayed unmatched. The germline CDR1 and CDR2 sequences are LGHNA and YNFKEQ. The CDR3, as DNA: TGTGCCAGCAGCCAAGAGGGGACTAGCGGGAGTTTCGAGACCCAGTACTTC. This sequence encodes CASSQEGTSGSFETQYF.

The chain links TRBV7-6 to TRBJ2-2; TRBD1 aligns across 9 bases. V lost 5 bases and J lost 0; bases outside the gene matches: 4. The CDR3 is made up of 16 amino acids. The germline gives CDR1 SGHVS, CDR2 FNYEAQ. The CDR3 reads CASSPRQGANTGELFF. In DNA, the CDR3 is TGTGCCAGCAGCCCGAGACAGGGGGCGAACACCGGGGAGCTGTTTTTT.

This clone came up a few times. The chain has TRBV27 and TRBJ2-1; 7 bases match TRBD1. Losses at the gene ends were 4 bases for V and 16 bases for J; bases not matched to a gene: 13. Germline CDR1 reads MNHEY; CDR2 reads SMNVEV (reference sequence). This CDR3 region has 13 residues. CDR3 sequence reads: CASSSISTGHHFF. The DNA for the CDR3 is TGTGCCAGCAGTTCAATATCGACAGGGCATCACTTCTTC.

Only a few counts were recorded for this clone. This chain uses TRBV9 with TRBJ1-2; 7 bases align to TRBD1. V trimming: 4 bases; J trimming: 2 bases; junction bases outside the gene matches: 5. CDR3 length: 14 residues. Per the germline V gene, CDR1 is SGDLS and CDR2 is YYNGEE. CDR3 coding DNA: TGTGCCAGCAGCCGCGACAGGGTGAACTATGGCTACACCTTC. Amino acid sequence: CASSRDRVNYGYTF.

The V and J genes are TRBV28 and TRBJ1-2; weak D call: TRBD1 (6 bases). V lost 8 bases and J lost 7, with 20 bases in between. This CDR3 is 14 amino acids long. Germline V gene lookup returns CDR1 MDHEN and CDR2 SYDVKM. The CDR3 nucleotides are TGTGCCAGCGGCGACAGGTTCTTTCGGAGTGGCTACACCTTC. It specifies CASGDRFFRSGYTF.

This clone showed up just a few times. This chain uses TRBV27 with TRBJ2-7, with a weak D call TRBD2 (5 bases). Per germline, CDR1 MNHEY and CDR2 SMNVEV (reference sequence). The V end was cut by 3 bases, the J end by 5 bases, with 14 bases between. The CDR3 is 14 amino acids. The CDR3 DNA is TGTGCCAGCAGTTTCCCTAGCAGAACCAACGAGCAGTACTTC. Its translation is CASSFPSRTNEQYF.

A few counts support this clone. The rearrangement uses TRBV7-9 and TRBJ1-1, with D unclear. This CDR3 is built from 14 residues. Trimming cost V 7 bases and J 6 bases, with 18 bases left between them. Germline CDR1 is SEHNR and CDR2 is FQNEAQ (reference sequence). The CDR3, as DNA: TGTGCCAGCACCAAACGGGCGGGCGGGGCTGAAGCTTTCTTT. As protein: CASTKRAGGAEAFF.

This clone was seen a handful of times. V is TRBV7-2 and J is TRBJ1-1; no clear D gene. This CDR3 comprises 13 residues. V was trimmed by 5 bases and J by 1 base, leaving 8 bases between them. CDR1 SGHTA and CDR2 FQGNSA come from the germline V gene. CDR3 coding DNA: TGTGCCAGCAGCAACTCAGGGAACACTGAAGCTTTCTTT. As protein: CASSNSGNTEAFF.

The gene calls are TRBV6-5 and TRBJ1-5, with TRBD1 matching 10 bases. From germline, CDR1 is MNHEY and CDR2 SVGAGI. V gave up 8 bases and J gave up 5 bases; unmatched junction bases: 0. The CDR3 is 12 residues long. CDR3 loop: CASGQGDQPQHF. The CDR3 DNA sequence: TGTGCCAGCGGACAGGGGGATCAGCCCCAGCATTTT.

This clone was detected a few times. The chain joins TRBV5-1 to TRBJ2-7; weak D call: TRBD1 (5 bases). This CDR3 comprises 13 residues. The germline V gene encodes CDR1 SGHRS and CDR2 YFSETQ. The V end was cut by 0 bases, the J end by 4 bases, with 8 bases between. CDR3 amino acids: CASSLERQYEQYF. CDR3 sequence (DNA): TGCGCCAGCAGCTTGGAGCGACAGTACGAGCAGTACTTC.

A few counts support this clone. The J gene is TRBJ1-2, the V gene TRBV30, with TRBD1 matching 8 bases. V was pared by 5 bases and J by 3 bases, with 8 bases of the junction left unmatched. The CDR3 runs 14 residues. Germline CDR1 is GTSNPN and CDR2 is SVGIG (reference sequence). The CDR3 DNA follows: TGTGCCTGGGTTCGCAGGGGGCAGGACTATGGCTACACCTTC. This translates into CAWVRRGQDYGYTF.

CDR3 coding DNA: TGTGCCAGCAGCCCTAACAGGGGCCGTCCATCAACGTACGAGCAGTACTTC. Translation gives CASSPNRGRPSTYEQYF. The chain carries TRBV9 and TRBJ2-7; the match to TRBD1 covers 7 bases. The V gene end was trimmed by 4 bases and the J gene end by 4 bases; junction bases not matched to a gene: 17. The CDR3 has 17 residues. Germline loops: CDR1 SGDLS, CDR2 YYNGEE. Together with reference TRBV9 and TRBJ2-7, the CDR3 gives the full variable domain: DSGVTQTPKHLITATGQRVTLRCSPRSGDLSVYWYQQSLDQGLQFLIQYYNGEERAKGNILERFSAQQFPDLHSELNLSSLELGDSALYFCASSPNRGRPSTYEQYFGPGTRLTVT.

This clone was counted only a few times. The CDR3 protein is CATSDRLHNEQFF. The CDR3 coding sequence is TGTGCCACCTCGGACAGGCTCCACAATGAGCAGTTCTTC. The chain has TRBV28 and TRBJ2-1; 7 bases match TRBD1. Losses at the gene ends were 10 bases for V and 5 bases for J; bases not matched to a gene: 8. The CDR3 totals 13 residues. CDR1 and CDR2 (germline): MDHEN, SYDVKM.

This clone was observed a few times. The chain is built from TRBV7-3 and TRBJ2-1, with D perhaps TRBD1 (6 bases). Trimming removed 5 bases from V and 8 bases from J, with 22 bases in between. The CDR3 length is 16 residues. Germline lookup yields CDR1 SGHTA and CDR2 FQGTGA. The CDR3 region has the DNA TGTGCCAGCAGCCCAACGGGACAAATCGCAGCCGATGAGCAGTTCTTC. It specifies CASSPTGQIAADEQFF.

The J gene is TRBJ2-2, the V gene TRBV9; D is unclear. Trimming removed 0 bases from V and 6 bases from J, with 9 bases in between. The length of the CDR3 is 14 residues. Per germline, CDR1 SGDLS and CDR2 YYNGEE. DNA of the CDR3: TGTGCCAGCAGCGTAGCTTCATGGCCCGGGGAGCTGTTTTTT. It yields the protein CASSVASWPGELFF.